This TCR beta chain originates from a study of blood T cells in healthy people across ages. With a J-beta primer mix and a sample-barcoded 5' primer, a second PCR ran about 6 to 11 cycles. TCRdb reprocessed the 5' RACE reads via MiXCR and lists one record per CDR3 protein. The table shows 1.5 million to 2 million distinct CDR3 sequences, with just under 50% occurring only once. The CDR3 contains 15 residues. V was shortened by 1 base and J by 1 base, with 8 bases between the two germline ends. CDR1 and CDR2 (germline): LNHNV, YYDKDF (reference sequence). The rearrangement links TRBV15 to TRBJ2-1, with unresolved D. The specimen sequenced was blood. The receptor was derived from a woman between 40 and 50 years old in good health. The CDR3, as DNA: TGTGCCACCAGCAGAGGAGTAGGGTCCTACAATGAGCAGTTCTTC. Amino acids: CATSRGVGSYNEQFF.